This TCR beta chain was identified in a study of immune cell composition in non-small cell lung cancer. In the case of this clone: The antigen remains unidentified.

Only in-frame clones appear in the TCRdb table, and some are missing; sequencing was by immunoSEQ multiplex PCR. In the table there are some 3,200 clones, approximately 79% of which are singletons. The germline V gene encodes CDR1 LGHNT and CDR2 FRNRAP. Trimming removed 2 bases from V and 0 bases from J; junction bases left unmatched: 10. CDR3 length: 19 residues. Study-level findings and limits: No significant correlation existed between pack-years smoked and tumour clonality.

The sequence was collected from a human donor with non-small cell lung cancer. Material: lung tumor tissue. This rearrangement joins TRBV12-5 to TRBJ1-3; 10 bases map to TRBD1. The CDR3 region has the DNA TGTGCTAGTGGTTTGTACTACCCTTGGACAGGGGGCTCTGGAAACACCATATATTTT. It specifies CASGLYYPWTGGSGNTIYF.